A single sample is the source of the 10 T cell receptor beta chains below, sequenced in a study of cytomegalovirus exposure and HLA in healthy donors. The PCR contained 60 Vbeta and 13 Jbeta primers. Sequenced by immunoSEQ multiplex PCR; TCRdb stores in-frame clones only, minus some. The table has around 150,000 clones, 80% seen once. Sequencing used PBMCs. These receptors originate from a man aged 25 to 40 in good health and CMV-seronegative.

V is TRBV6-5 and J is TRBJ2-5, with D possibly being TRBD2 (6 bases). The DNA end is a closer match to TRBJ2-7, so the J assignment may be wrong. The CDR3 totals 15 residues. Germline-derived CDR1 and CDR2 are MNHEY and SVGAGI. The CDR3 is CASSYVTSLPHEQYF. In nucleotides, the CDR3 is TGTGCCAGCAGTTACGTGACTAGTTTGCCCCACGAGCAGTACTTC.

This clone was recorded only once. The chain uses TRBV7-6 and TRBJ2-5; D remains ambiguous. Germline CDR1 and CDR2: SGHVS and FNYEAQ. Deletions cut 5 bases from V and 5 bases from J, with 6 bases between. This CDR3 has 11 amino acids. The chain's CDR3 is CASSPQETQYF. The DNA for the CDR3 is TGTGCCAGCAGCCCCCAGGAGACCCAGTACTTC.

V is TRBV19 and J is TRBJ2-7, with D perhaps matching TRBD1 (6 bases). Germline CDR1 and CDR2: LNHDA and SQIVND (reference sequence). There are 14 residues in the CDR3. V was shortened by 10 bases and J by 3 bases, with 19 bases between the two germline ends. The CDR3: CATSERGFGYEQYF. The CDR3, as DNA: TGTGCCACTTCGGAGAGGGGGTTCGGCTACGAGCAGTACTTC. The variable domain in full, completed from reference TRBV19 and TRBJ2-7, reads DGGITQSPKYLFRKEGQNVTLSCEQNLNHDAMYWYRQDPGQGLRLIYYSQIVNDFQKGDIAEGYSVSREKKESFPLTVTSAQKNPTAFYLCATSERGFGYEQYFGPGTRLTVT.

This clone was found once. The chain links TRBV27 to TRBJ2-1, with D perhaps TRBD2 (6 bases). V lost 5 bases to trimming and J lost 8 bases, with 10 bases between them. The CDR3 spans 12 residues. Germline V gene sequence: CDR1 MNHEY, CDR2 SMNVEV (reference sequence). As DNA, the CDR3 is TGTGCCAGCAGTCCGGGAGTCGATGAGCAGTTCTTC. Translation: CASSPGVDEQFF.

The chain combines TRBV10-3 with TRBJ1-3, with 7 nucleotides matching TRBD1. With 10 bases clipped from V and 0 bases from J, the junction kept 12 bases outside the gene matches. Germline CDR1 is ENHRY and CDR2 is SYGVKD. CDR3 size: 16 residues. CDR3 coding DNA: TGTGCCACTTGGGGACAGAGGGGGGACTCTGGAAACACCATATATTTT. As protein: CATWGQRGDSGNTIYF.

The chain uses TRBV28 and TRBJ1-5; D might be TRBD1 (6 bases). CDR1 and CDR2 (germline): MDHEN, SYDVKM. CDR3 size: 14 residues. Trimming cost V 6 bases and J 3 bases, with 12 bases left between them. Here the CDR3 DNA reads TGTGCCAGCAGGGTTGGACAGATCAATCAGCCCCAGCATTTT. This encodes CASRVGQINQPQHF.

The count of this clone is one. The gene calls are TRBV5-5 and TRBJ1-5, with 10 nucleotides matching TRBD1. This CDR3 spans 17 amino acids. Unmatched junction bases numbered 12, after V lost 4 bases and J lost 5 bases. Per the germline V gene, CDR1 is SGHKS and CDR2 is YYEKEE (reference sequence). DNA for the CDR3: TGTGCCAGCAGCCTCCGGGACAGGGGTAATGGAGATCAGCCCCAGCATTTT. The encoded protein is CASSLRDRGNGDQPQHF.

The chain uses TRBV12-5 and TRBJ2-3; a weak D match, TRBD2 (6 bases). Trimming took off 5 bases at V and 4 bases at J, with 13 bases between the two ends. Per germline, CDR1 LGHNT and CDR2 FRNRAP. The CDR3 extends over 14 amino acids. DNA for the CDR3: TGTGCTAGTGGTGTCTCGGGACTCTCAGATACGCAGTATTTT. Its protein is CASGVSGLSDTQYF. The full variable domain, with the rest looked up from reference TRBV12-5 and TRBJ2-3, is DARVTQTPRHKVTEMGQEVTMRCQPILGHNTVFWYRQTMMQGLELLAYFRNRAPLDDSGMPKDRFSAEMPDATLATLKIQPSEPRDSAVYFCASGVSGLSDTQYFGPGTRLTVL.

The rearrangement joins TRBV23-1 to TRBJ2-7, with TRBD2 matching 8 bases. TRBV23-1 is an ORF for which the function is uncertain. J lost 0 bases, V lost 4 bases, and 17 bases had no gene match. The length of the CDR3 is 19 residues. CDR3 DNA: TGCGCCAGCAGTCGTGGCGGGGGGCCCTACGTCGGGGCCTCCTACGAGCAGTACTTC. Protein product: CASSRGGGPYVGASYEQYF.

This chain joins TRBV15 and TRBJ2-1; 8 nucleotides agree with TRBD1. The CDR3 has 14 residues. V trimming: 3 bases; J trimming: 7 bases; junction bases outside the gene matches: 5. Germline CDR1 is LNHNV and CDR2 is YYDKDF (reference sequence). The DNA of the CDR3 is TGTGCCACCAGCAGCGACAGGGGCGGTAATGAGCAGTTCTTC. Translating gives CATSSDRGGNEQFF.